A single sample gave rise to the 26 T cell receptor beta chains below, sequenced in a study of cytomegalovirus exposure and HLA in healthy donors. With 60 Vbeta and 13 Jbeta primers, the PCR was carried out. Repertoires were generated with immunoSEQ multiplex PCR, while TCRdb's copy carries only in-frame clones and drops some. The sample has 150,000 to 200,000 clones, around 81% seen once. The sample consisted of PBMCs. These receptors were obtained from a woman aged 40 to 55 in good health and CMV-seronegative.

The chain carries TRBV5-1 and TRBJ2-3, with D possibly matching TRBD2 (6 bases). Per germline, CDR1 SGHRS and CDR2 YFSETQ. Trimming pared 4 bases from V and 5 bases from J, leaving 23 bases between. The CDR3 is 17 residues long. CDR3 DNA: TGCGCCAGCAGCCCTGCGAGGGCGGGACGGACGCGAGATACGCAGTATTTT. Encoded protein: CASSPARAGRTRDTQYF.

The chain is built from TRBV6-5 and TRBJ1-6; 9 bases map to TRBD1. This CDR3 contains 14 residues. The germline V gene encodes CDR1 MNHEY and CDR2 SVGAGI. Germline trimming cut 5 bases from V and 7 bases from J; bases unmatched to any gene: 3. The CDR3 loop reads CASSPGTGNSPLHF. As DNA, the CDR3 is TGTGCCAGCAGTCCCGGGACAGGGAATTCACCCCTCCACTTT.

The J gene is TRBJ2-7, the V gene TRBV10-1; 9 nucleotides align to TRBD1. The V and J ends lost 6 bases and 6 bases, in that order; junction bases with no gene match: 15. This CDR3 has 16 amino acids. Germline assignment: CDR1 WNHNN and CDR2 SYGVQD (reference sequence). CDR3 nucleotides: TGCGCCAGCAGGATCCGGGGGACAGGGCCTTGCTGCGAGCAGTACTTC. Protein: CASRIRGTGPCCEQYF.

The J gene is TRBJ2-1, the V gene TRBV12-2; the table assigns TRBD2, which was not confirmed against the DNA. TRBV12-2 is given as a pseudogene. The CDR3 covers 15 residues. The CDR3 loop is CASRPKTSGSHEQFF. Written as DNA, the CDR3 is TGTGCAAGTCGCCCCAAAACTAGCGGGAGTCACGAGCAGTTCTTC.

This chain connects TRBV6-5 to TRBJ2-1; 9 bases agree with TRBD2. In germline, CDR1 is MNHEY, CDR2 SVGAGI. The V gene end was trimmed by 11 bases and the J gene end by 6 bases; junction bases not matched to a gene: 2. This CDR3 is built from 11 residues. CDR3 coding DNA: TGTGCCGCGCGGGAGGGCAATGAGCAGTTCTTC. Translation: CAAREGNEQFF.

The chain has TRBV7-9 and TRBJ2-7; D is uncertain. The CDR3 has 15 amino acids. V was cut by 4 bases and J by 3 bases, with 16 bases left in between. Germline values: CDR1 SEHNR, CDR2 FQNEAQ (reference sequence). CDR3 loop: CASSSTPSVNYEQYF. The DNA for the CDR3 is TGTGCCAGCAGCTCCACCCCCTCGGTGAACTACGAGCAGTACTTC.

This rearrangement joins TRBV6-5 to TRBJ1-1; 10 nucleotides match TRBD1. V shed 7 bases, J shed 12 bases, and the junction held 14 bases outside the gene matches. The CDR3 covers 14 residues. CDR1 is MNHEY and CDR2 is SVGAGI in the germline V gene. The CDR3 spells CASTFLSGTGETFF. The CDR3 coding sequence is TGTGCCAGCACTTTTTTGTCGGGGACAGGGGAAACTTTCTTT.

The CDR3 sequence: CASSFIVGDSGSLYEQYF. The DNA for the CDR3 is TGTGCCAGCAGTTTTATAGTTGGTGATAGCGGGAGTCTCTACGAGCAGTACTTC. This chain joins TRBV28 and TRBJ2-7; TRBD2 matches 9 bases. V gave up 3 bases and J gave up 3 bases; unmatched junction bases: 15. The CDR3 is 18 residues long. CDR1 is MDHEN and CDR2 is SYDVKM in the germline V gene.

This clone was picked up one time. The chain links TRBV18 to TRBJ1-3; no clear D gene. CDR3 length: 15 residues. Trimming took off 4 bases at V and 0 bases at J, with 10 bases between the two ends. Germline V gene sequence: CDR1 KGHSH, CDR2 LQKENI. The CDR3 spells CASSQQFSSGNTIYF. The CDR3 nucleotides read TGTGCCAGCTCACAACAGTTCTCCTCTGGAAACACCATATATTTT.

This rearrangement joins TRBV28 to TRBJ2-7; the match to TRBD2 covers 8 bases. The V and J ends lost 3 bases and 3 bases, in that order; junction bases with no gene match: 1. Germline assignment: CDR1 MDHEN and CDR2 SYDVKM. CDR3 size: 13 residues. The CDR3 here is CASSFSGSYEQYF. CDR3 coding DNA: TGTGCCAGCAGTTTCAGCGGGAGCTACGAGCAGTACTTC.

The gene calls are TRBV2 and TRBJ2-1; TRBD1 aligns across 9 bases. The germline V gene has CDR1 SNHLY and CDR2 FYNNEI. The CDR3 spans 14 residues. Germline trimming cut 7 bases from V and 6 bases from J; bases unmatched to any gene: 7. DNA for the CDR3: TGTGCCAGCATCCGGACAGGGGTAGGCAATGAGCAGTTCTTC. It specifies CASIRTGVGNEQFF.

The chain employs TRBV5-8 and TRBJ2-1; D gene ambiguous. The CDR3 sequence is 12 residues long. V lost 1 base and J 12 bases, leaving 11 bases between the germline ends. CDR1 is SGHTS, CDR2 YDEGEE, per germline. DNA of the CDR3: TGTGCCAGCAGCTTGTCTGGGCCTCGGCAGTTCTTC. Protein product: CASSLSGPRQFF.

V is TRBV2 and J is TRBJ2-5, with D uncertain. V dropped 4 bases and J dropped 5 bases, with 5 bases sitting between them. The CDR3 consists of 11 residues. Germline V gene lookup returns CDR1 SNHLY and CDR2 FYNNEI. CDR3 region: CASSGDETQYF. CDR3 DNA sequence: TGTGCCAGCAGTGGCGATGAGACCCAGTACTTC.

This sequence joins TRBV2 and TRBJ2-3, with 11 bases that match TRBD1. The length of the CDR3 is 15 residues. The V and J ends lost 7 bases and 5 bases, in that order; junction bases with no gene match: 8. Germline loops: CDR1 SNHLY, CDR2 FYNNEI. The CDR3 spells CASTPGQGVGDTQYF. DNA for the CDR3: TGTGCCAGCACTCCGGGACAGGGGGTGGGAGATACGCAGTATTTT. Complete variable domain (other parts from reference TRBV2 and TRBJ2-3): EPEVTQTPSHQVTQMGQEVILRCVPISNHLYFYWYRQILGQKVEFLVSFYNNEISEKSEIFDDQFSVERPDGSNFTLKIRSTKLEDSAMYFCASTPGQGVGDTQYFGPGTRLTVL.

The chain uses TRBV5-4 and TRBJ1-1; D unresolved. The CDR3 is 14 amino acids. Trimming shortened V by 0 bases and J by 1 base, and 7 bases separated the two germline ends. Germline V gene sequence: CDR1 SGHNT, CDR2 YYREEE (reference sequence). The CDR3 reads CASSLGLPNTEAFF. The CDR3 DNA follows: TGTGCCAGCAGCTTGGGACTCCCGAACACTGAAGCTTTCTTT.

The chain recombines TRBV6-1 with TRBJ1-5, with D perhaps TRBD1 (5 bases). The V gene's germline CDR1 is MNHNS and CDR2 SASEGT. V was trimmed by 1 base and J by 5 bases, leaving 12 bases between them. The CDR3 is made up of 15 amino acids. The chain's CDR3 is CASSEVLAGYQPQHF. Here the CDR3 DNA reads TGTGCCAGCAGTGAAGTTTTGGCAGGGTATCAGCCCCAGCATTTT.

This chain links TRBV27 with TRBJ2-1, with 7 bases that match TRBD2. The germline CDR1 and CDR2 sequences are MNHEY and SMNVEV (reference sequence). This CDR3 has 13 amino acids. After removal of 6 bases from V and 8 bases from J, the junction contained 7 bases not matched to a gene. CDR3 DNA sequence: TGTGCCAGCAGCGACGCGGGAGCGCATGAGCAGTTCTTC. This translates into CASSDAGAHEQFF.

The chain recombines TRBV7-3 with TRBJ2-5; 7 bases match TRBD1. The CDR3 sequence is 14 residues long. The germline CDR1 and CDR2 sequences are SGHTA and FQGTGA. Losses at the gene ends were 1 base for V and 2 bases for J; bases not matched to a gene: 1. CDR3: CASSLMGQQETQYF. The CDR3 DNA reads TGTGCCAGCAGCTTAATGGGACAGCAAGAGACCCAGTACTTC.

The CDR3 bases are TGTGCCAGCACCACGGACAGGGCAAACACCATATATTTT. Its translation is CASTTDRANTIYF. The J gene is TRBJ1-3, the V gene TRBV5-4; 8 positions match TRBD1. Germline CDR1 reads SGHNT; CDR2 reads YYREEE (reference sequence). The CDR3 length is 13 residues. V trimming: 6 bases; J trimming: 6 bases; junction bases outside the gene matches: 5.

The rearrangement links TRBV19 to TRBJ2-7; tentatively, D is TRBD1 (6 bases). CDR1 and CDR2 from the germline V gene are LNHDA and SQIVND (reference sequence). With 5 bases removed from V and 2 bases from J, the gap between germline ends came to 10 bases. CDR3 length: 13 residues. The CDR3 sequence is CASSPGDTYEQYF. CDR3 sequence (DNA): TGTGCCAGTAGTCCCGGGGACACCTACGAGCAGTACTTC.

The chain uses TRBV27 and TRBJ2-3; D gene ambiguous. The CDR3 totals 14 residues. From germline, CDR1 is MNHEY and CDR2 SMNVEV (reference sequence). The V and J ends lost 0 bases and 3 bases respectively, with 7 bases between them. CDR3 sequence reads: CASSLSGSTDTQYF. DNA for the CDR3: TGTGCCAGCAGTTTATCCGGTTCAACAGATACGCAGTATTTT.

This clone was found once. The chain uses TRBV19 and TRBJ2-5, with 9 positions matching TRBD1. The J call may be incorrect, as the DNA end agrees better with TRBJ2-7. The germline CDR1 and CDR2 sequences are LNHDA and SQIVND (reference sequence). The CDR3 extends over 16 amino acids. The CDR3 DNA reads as TGTGCCAGTAGTCGCCGTGCGGGACAGGGAGCCCCCGAGCAGTACTTC. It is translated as CASSRRAGQGAPEQYF.

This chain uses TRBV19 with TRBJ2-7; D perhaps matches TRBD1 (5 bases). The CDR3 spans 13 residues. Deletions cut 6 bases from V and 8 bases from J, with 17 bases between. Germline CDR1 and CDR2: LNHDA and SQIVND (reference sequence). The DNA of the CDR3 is TGTGCCAGTAGCTCGACAGATCCCTTGAAGCAGTACTTC. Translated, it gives CASSSTDPLKQYF.

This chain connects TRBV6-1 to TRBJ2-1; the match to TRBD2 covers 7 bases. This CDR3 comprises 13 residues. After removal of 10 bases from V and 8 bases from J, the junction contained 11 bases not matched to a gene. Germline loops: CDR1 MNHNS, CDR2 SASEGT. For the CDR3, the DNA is TGTGCCACCCGCAGCGGGATGGGCGATGAGCAGTTCTTC. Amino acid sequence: CATRSGMGDEQFF.

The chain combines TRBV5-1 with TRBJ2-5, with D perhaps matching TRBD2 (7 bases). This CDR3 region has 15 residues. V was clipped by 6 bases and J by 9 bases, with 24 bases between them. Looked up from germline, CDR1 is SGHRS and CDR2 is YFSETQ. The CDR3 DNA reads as TGCGCCAGCACCCGGCTGGCGGAGGGAGGGGGGCCCCAGTACTTC. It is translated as CASTRLAEGGGPQYF. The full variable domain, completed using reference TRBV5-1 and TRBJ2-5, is KAGVTQTPRYLIKTRGQQVTLSCSPISGHRSVSWYQQTPGQGLQFLFEYFSETQRNKGNFPGRFSGRQFSNSRSEMNVSTLELGDSALYLCASTRLAEGGGPQYFGPGTRLLVL.

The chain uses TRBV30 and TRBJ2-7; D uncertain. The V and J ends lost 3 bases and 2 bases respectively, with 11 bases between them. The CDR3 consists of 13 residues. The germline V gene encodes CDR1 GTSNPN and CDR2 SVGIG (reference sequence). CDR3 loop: CAWSPSTPYEQYF. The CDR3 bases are TGTGCCTGGAGCCCATCGACTCCCTACGAGCAGTACTTC.